The 3 T cell receptor beta chains below all came from one sample that was sequenced in a study of T and B cells in COVID-19 patients. Each TRB amplification used roughly 240-550 ng of genomic DNA from blood. BIOMED2 TRB-A/B primer pools were used in multiplex TRB PCR. Using its own MiXCR run on the multiplex PCR reads, TCRdb lists one record per CDR3 protein. This sample has about 3,000 distinct CDR3 sequences; 25% to 30% occur once, and the top ten carry roughly three fifths. The source material was blood. Source of these receptors: a human donor with active COVID-19. The donor label of this sample is uncertain.

The chain combines TRBV10-3 with TRBJ1-5; D possibly corresponds to TRBD1 (5 bases). Germline loops: CDR1 ENHRY, CDR2 SYGVKD. Trimming took 6 bases from V and 4 from J, leaving 13 bases between them. This CDR3 is 14 amino acids long. CDR3 in DNA: TGTGCCATCAGCGCCGGGACCCTAAATCAGCCCCAGCATTTT. This translates into CAISAGTLNQPQHF.

On this clonotype itself: A junction boundary mismatches the germline segment, possibly from a read error. CDR3 sequence: CASSATAYGQYF. In DNA, the CDR3 is TGTGCCAGCAGTGCGACAGCCTACGGGCAGTACTTC. This rearrangement joins TRBV27 to TRBJ2-7; D perhaps matches TRBD1 (5 bases). Germline loops: CDR1 MNHEY, CDR2 SMNVEV (reference sequence). CDR3 length: 12 residues.

Worth noting for this clonotype: An end of the junction does not agree with germline; a read error may underlie this. The chain carries TRBV5-6 and TRBJ2-1, with 7 bases matching TRBD2. The CDR3 is 13 residues long. The V gene's germline CDR1 is SGHDT and CDR2 YYEEEE. CDR3 coding DNA: TGCGCCAGCAGCGGCCCTGGCGGGGGACAGCAGTTCTTC. Encoded protein: CASSGPGGGQQFF. Full variable domain (remainder filled in from reference TRBV5-6 and TRBJ2-1): DAGVTQSPTHLIKTRGQQVTLRCSPKSGHDTVSWYQQALGQGPQFIFQYYEEEERQRGNFPDRFSGHQFPNYSSELNVNALLLGDSALYLCASSGPGGGQQFFGPGTRLTVL.